This is a list of T cell receptor beta chains from one sample in a study of identifying expanded T cells in peripheral blood. The data were produced by immunoSEQ multiplex PCR, yet TCRdb's version contains in-frame clones alone and is incomplete. This sample carries 70,000 to 95,000 clones, around nine tenths of them seen once, and the ten largest clones take approximately 3.9%. Material: blood. Receptors originate from a person aged 18 to 70 in good health. CDR3s include the opening cysteine and the closing phenylalanine or tryptophan. A D gene is named only where the DNA matches it firmly. The listing skips clone size in some rows; elsewhere it reads once, few, many or a size class.

>TRBV25-1|NA|TRBJ2-7|NA
CASSEIQGRIYEQYF
TGTGCCAGCAGTGAAATACAGGGACGGATCTACGAGCAGTACTTC
>TRBV6-6|NA|TRBJ1-4|NA
CASSLPNVVNEKLFF
TGTGCCAGCAGCCTACCTAACGTGGTGAATGAAAAACTGTTTTTT
>TRBV1|NA|TRBJ2-1|NA
CTSSLIQPSSGGRQSSYNEQFF
TGCACCAGCAGCCTCATCCAACCTTCTAGCGGGGGGCGCCAGAGCTCCTACAATGAGCAGTTCTTC
>TRBV6-1|NA|TRBJ2-2|TRBD2
CASSELAGATGELFF
TGTGCCAGCAGTGAACTAGCGGGGGCCACCGGGGAGCTGTTTTTT
>TRBV7-9|NA|TRBJ2-1|TRBD2
CASSWTSGNEQFF
TGTGCCAGCAGCTGGACTAGCGGGAATGAGCAGTTCTTC
>TRBV28|NA|TRBJ2-7|TRBD2
CASTSLAGETYEQYF
TGTGCCAGCACCTCACTAGCGGGGGAAACCTACGAGCAGTACTTC
>TRBV11-2|NA|TRBJ2-3|TRBD1
CASSLGGQTDTQYF
TGTGCCAGCAGCTTAGGGGGACAGACAGATACGCAGTATTTT
>TRBV27|once|TRBJ2-5|NA
CASRPGGMRETQYF
TGTGCCAGCAGGCCCGGGGGAATGAGGGAGACCCAGTACTTC
>TRBV28|NA|TRBJ1-3|NA
CASKPSYSGNTIYF
TGTGCCAGCAAACCTTCCTACTCTGGAAACACCATATATTTT
>TRBV6-4|NA|TRBJ2-3|TRBD2
CASSDSIAGGDTQYF
TGTGCCAGCAGTGACTCGATAGCGGGGGGTGATACGCAGTATTTT
>TRBV28|NA|TRBJ1-5|NA
CASRSGGWNQPQHF
TGTGCCAGCCGGTCGGGGGGCTGGAATCAGCCCCAGCATTTT
>TRBV11-2|NA|TRBJ2-7|NA
CASSLATPRGAVEQYF
TGTGCCAGCAGCTTAGCCACCCCTCGGGGGGCGGTCGAGCAGTACTTC
>TRBV5-6|NA|TRBJ2-1|NA
CASSLGLADEQFF
TGTGCCAGCAGCTTGGGGCTAGCCGATGAGCAGTTCTTC
>TRBV6-6|NA|TRBJ2-2|TRBD1
CASQGENTGELFF
TGTGCCAGCCAGGGGGAGAACACCGGGGAGCTGTTTTTT
>TRBV19|NA|TRBJ1-5|NA
CASTRIAGVGSNQPQHF
TGTGCCAGTACCCGGATAGCAGGGGTTGGTAGCAATCAGCCCCAGCATTTT
>TRBV4-2|NA|TRBJ2-6|NA
CASSLPTVSGANVLTF
TGTGCCAGCAGCCTCCCCACAGTCTCTGGGGCCAACGTCCTGACTTTC
>TRBV27|NA|TRBJ2-1|TRBD2
CASCQLGLADYNEQFF
TGTGCCAGCTGTCAACTAGGACTAGCGGACTACAATGAGCAGTTCTTC
>TRBV5-1|NA|TRBJ1-1|TRBD1
CASSLGQGLSTEAFF
TGCGCCAGCAGCCTAGGACAGGGGTTGAGCACTGAAGCTTTCTTT
>TRBV10-3|NA|TRBJ2-3|TRBD2
CAISDPPGTKNTDTQYF
TGTGCCATCAGTGACCCCCCCGGGACTAAAAACACAGATACGCAGTATTTT
>TRBV5-1|NA|TRBJ2-5|TRBD1
CASSGTGTETQYF
TGCGCCAGCAGCGGGACAGGGACGGAGACCCAGTACTTC
>TRBV4-2|NA|TRBJ2-7|NA
CASSPPAAGYEQYF
TGTGCCAGCAGCCCCCCGGCGGCCGGCTACGAGCAGTACTTC
>TRBV27|NA|TRBJ1-1|NA
CASSLSLGNTEAFF
TGTGCCAGCAGTTTATCGTTGGGGAACACTGAAGCTTTCTTT
>TRBV7-8|NA|TRBJ1-4|TRBD1
CASSLVGTGVEKLFF
TGTGCCAGCAGCTTAGTGGGGACAGGGGTGGAAAAACTGTTTTTT
>TRBV2|NA|TRBJ2-7|NA
CASRRISGYEQYF
TGTGCCAGCAGGAGAATATCAGGATACGAGCAGTACTTC
>TRBV5-4|NA|TRBJ1-2|TRBD1
CASSLIDRGYGYTF
TGTGCCAGCAGCTTGATTGACAGGGGGTATGGCTACACCTTC
>TRBV2|few|TRBJ1-2|TRBD1
CASRTGEGGGYTF
TGTGCCAGCCGGACAGGGGAAGGGGGCGGCTACACCTTC
>TRBV6-4|NA|TRBJ1-6|TRBD1
CASSDSTGGSPLHF
TGTGCCAGCAGTGACTCGACAGGGGGCTCACCCCTCCACTTT
>TRBV10-1|NA|TRBJ2-3|NA
CASSGGGSDTQYF
TGCGCCAGCAGTGGTGGGGGGTCAGATACGCAGTATTTT
>TRBV6-4|few|TRBJ2-3|NA
CASSGMGGTDTQYF
TGTGCCAGCAGTGGTATGGGCGGCACAGATACGCAGTATTTT
>TRBV6-5|NA|TRBJ2-7|NA
CASSYSPSYEQYF
TGTGCCAGCAGTTACAGTCCCTCCTACGAGCAGTACTTC
>TRBV19|NA|TRBJ1-2|TRBD1
CASSTNHRGTNYGYTF
TGTGCCAGTAGCACCAATCACAGGGGGACTAACTATGGCTACACCTTC
>TRBV28|NA|TRBJ1-1|NA
CASSLLLNTEAFF
TGTGCCAGCAGTTTATTACTGAACACTGAAGCTTTCTTT
>TRBV5-1|once|TRBJ2-2|NA
CASSLGQDTGELFF
TGCGCCAGCAGCTTAGGTCAGGACACCGGGGAGCTGTTTTTT
>TRBV7-3|NA|TRBJ1-4|NA
CASSLIPWPSEKLFF
TGTGCCAGCAGCTTAATCCCCTGGCCAAGTGAAAAACTGTTTTTT
>TRBV6-1|NA|TRBJ2-3|TRBD2
CASSEAGGTPDTQYF
TGTGCCAGCAGTGAAGCGGGGGGGACCCCAGATACGCAGTATTTT
>TRBV6-5|NA|TRBJ2-5|NA
CASRQGQPRETQYF
TGTGCCAGCAGACAGGGACAACCAAGGGAGACCCAGTACTTC
>TRBV25-1|NA|TRBJ1-1|NA
CASSEYIGTYSFF
TGTGCCAGCAGTGAATATATCGGGACGTACTCTTTCTTT
>TRBV5-1|NA|TRBJ2-3|NA
CASRLSLLTDTQYF
TGCGCCAGCAGGTTGTCACTCCTCACAGATACGCAGTATTTT
>TRBV5-1|NA|TRBJ2-3|TRBD1
CASSWGQSTDTQYF
TGCGCCAGCAGCTGGGGACAGAGCACAGATACGCAGTATTTT
>TRBV5-4|NA|TRBJ2-1|TRBD2
CASSLVLAGTNEQFF
TGTGCCAGCAGCTTGGTGTTAGCGGGGACGAATGAGCAGTTCTTC
>TRBV27|NA|TRBJ2-3|TRBD2
CASSPDGLQRGGRVDTQYF
TGTGCCAGCAGTCCGGACGGACTACAGCGGGGGGGCCGTGTAGATACGCAGTATTTT
>TRBV7-2|NA|TRBJ1-4|TRBD1
CASSVWGQGTATNEKLFF
TGTGCCAGCAGCGTTTGGGGACAGGGAACTGCAACTAATGAAAAACTGTTTTTT
>TRBV19|NA|TRBJ2-7|NA
CAREGAVSGDSSYEQYF
TGTGCCAGGGAGGGCGCCGTTTCGGGTGACTCCTCCTACGAGCAGTACTTC
>TRBV6-5|NA|TRBJ2-7|NA
CASSLSGTSAYEQYF
TGTGCCAGCAGTTTGTCCGGGACGTCAGCCTACGAGCAGTACTTC
>TRBV6-5|NA|TRBJ1-5|NA
CASGRSYSNQPQHF
TGTGCCAGCGGCCGGAGTTATAGCAATCAGCCCCAGCATTTT
>TRBV5-4|NA|TRBJ2-7|NA
CASSPVGSRSSYEQYF
TGTGCCAGCAGCCCGGTGGGGAGTAGAAGCTCCTACGAGCAGTACTTC
>TRBV9|NA|TRBJ2-7|TRBD2
CASSVDPSGRVHEQYF
TGTGCCAGCAGCGTAGACCCAAGCGGGAGGGTCCACGAGCAGTACTTC
>TRBV19|once|TRBJ2-7|TRBD1
CASSIAGGSPYEQYF
TGTGCCAGTAGTATAGCAGGGGGCTCCCCCTACGAGCAGTACTTC
>TRBV28|NA|TRBJ1-1|TRBD1
CASSDNGRGTGFAVAEAFF
TGTGCCAGCAGCGATAATGGGAGGGGGACAGGGTTCGCGGTGGCTGAAGCTTTCTTT
>TRBV5-1|NA|TRBJ2-2|TRBD1
CASSSRTGETGELFF
TGCGCCAGCAGCTCCAGGACAGGGGAGACCGGGGAGCTGTTTTTT
>TRBV5-6|NA|TRBJ2-7|NA
CASSRQGVYEQYF
TGTGCCAGCAGCAGGCAAGGGGTCTACGAGCAGTACTTC